This passage covers 30 T cell receptor beta chains from one sample sequenced in a study of blood T cells in healthy people across ages. PCR was performed a second time for about 6 to 12 cycles using a sample-barcoded 5' primer and a J-beta primer mix. MiXCR was run by TCRdb on the 5' RACE reads, yielding one entry per CDR3 protein. The sample has 1.5 million to 2 million distinct CDR3 sequences, about 39% seen once. Material: blood. The receptors originated from a human donor in good health.

This clonotype was observed a single time. V gene TRBV20-1 combines with J gene TRBJ2-1; 11 nucleotides agree with TRBD2. The CDR3 extends over 18 amino acids. Germline CDR1 DFQATT, CDR2 SNEGSKA (reference sequence). V trimming: 1 base; J trimming: 0 bases; junction bases outside the gene matches: 8. The CDR3 region is CSARGLAGGQSSYNEQFF. In DNA form, the CDR3 reads TGCAGTGCTAGAGGTCTAGCGGGGGGCCAGAGCTCCTACAATGAGCAGTTCTTC.

This clonotype was found many times. The V call is TRBV6-5, the J call TRBJ2-7; maybe TRBD2 (6 bases). Trimming removed 6 bases from V and 4 bases from J, with 10 bases in between. This CDR3 has 12 amino acids. Germline CDR1 is MNHEY and CDR2 is SVGAGI. CDR3: CASRRTIYEQYF. The CDR3 DNA follows: TGTGCCAGCAGGAGGACTATATACGAGCAGTACTTC.

Concerning this clonotype: A much larger clone lies a single base off, so this may be a read error. The J gene is TRBJ1-6, the V gene TRBV24-1; D not resolved. Per the germline V gene, CDR1 is KGHDR and CDR2 is SFDVKD. Trimming left V 7 bases short and J 3 bases short, with 3 bases between. The CDR3 extends over 12 amino acids. In nucleotides, the CDR3 is TGTGCCACCAGCTTCTATAATTCACCCCTCCACTTT. Residues: CATSFYNSPLHF.

The J gene is TRBJ2-4, the V gene TRBV7-2; tentatively, D is TRBD1 (6 bases). The J call may be faulty, since TRBJ2-7 better matches the DNA end. The length of the CDR3 is 14 residues. Germline assignment: CDR1 SGHTA and CDR2 FQGNSA. CDR3 nucleotides: TGTGCCAGCAGCTGGTCAGGGGTTTCAGGCGAGCAGTACTTC. This translates into CASSWSGVSGEQYF.

The chain uses TRBV5-4 and TRBJ2-1; TRBD2 matches 9 bases. This CDR3 has 12 residues. Germline lookup yields CDR1 SGHNT and CDR2 YYREEE (reference sequence). V lost 5 bases to trimming and J lost 12 bases; unmatched junction nucleotides: 6. CDR3 coding DNA: TGTGCCAGCAGATCTCCGGGACTAGCGCAGTTCTTC. Its protein is CASRSPGLAQFF.

The V and J genes are TRBV3-1 and TRBJ1-2; D ambiguous. The CDR3 contains 15 residues. Trimming removed 0 bases at V and 8 bases at J, with 16 bases between. The germline gives CDR1 LGHDT, CDR2 YNNKEL (reference sequence). CDR3 protein: CASSQDRIGSGGYTF. CDR3 in DNA: TGTGCCAGCAGCCAAGACAGGATAGGCTCCGGGGGCTACACCTTC. Using reference TRBV3-1 and TRBJ1-2 for the parts outside the CDR3, the full variable domain is DTAVSQTPKYLVTQMGNDKSIKCEQNLGHDTMYWYKQDSKKFLKIMFSYNNKELIINETVPNRFSPKSPDKAHLNLHINSLELGDSAVYFCASSQDRIGSGGYTFGSGTRLTVV.

In regard to this clonotype: Just one base apart from a much larger clone, this may be a read error. Since no conserved phenylalanine or tryptophan closes the CDR3, a read error is the likely cause. This chain joins TRBV7-9 and TRBJ2-1; D gene ambiguous. Per the germline V gene, CDR1 is SEHNR and CDR2 is FQNEAQ (reference sequence). This CDR3 has 12 residues. The germline V and J ends were trimmed by 1 base and 7 bases, with 5 bases remaining between them. CDR3 amino acids: CASSLVNNEQFL. In nucleotides, the CDR3 is TGTGCCAGCAGCTTAGTCAATAATGAGCAGTTCCTC.

In this sample, this clonotype turned up a few times. The rearrangement joins TRBV27 to TRBJ1-3; 8 bases fit TRBD1. The V gene end was trimmed by 5 bases and the J gene end by 4 bases; junction bases not matched to a gene: 10. The CDR3 runs to 16 residues. Germline CDR1 reads MNHEY; CDR2 reads SMNVEV (reference sequence). The CDR3 DNA sequence: TGTGCCAGCAGTCCCGGACAGGGCCGACCGGGAAACACCATATATTTT. Translation gives CASSPGQGRPGNTIYF.

The V and J genes are TRBV20-1 and TRBJ2-3; D tentatively reads TRBD1 or TRBD2 (6 bases each). Looked up from germline, CDR1 is DFQATT and CDR2 is SNEGSKA (reference sequence). The ends were cut back, 0 bases at V and 4 bases at J, with 14 bases in the middle. This CDR3 has 15 amino acids. The CDR3 region has the DNA TGCAGTGCTAGAGATGGGACGGGGGCAGCAGATACGCAGTATTTT. Protein sequence: CSARDGTGAADTQYF.

In its sample, this clonotype was seen a few times. This chain uses TRBV12-3 or TRBV12-4 with TRBJ2-4; a weak D match, TRBD2 (5 bases). The J call may be in error: the DNA end matches TRBJ2-7 better. This CDR3 is 15 amino acids long. The CDR3 protein is CASSFGRGVVNEQYF. The DNA of the CDR3 is TGTGCCAGCAGTTTTGGCCGGGGAGTCGTGAACGAGCAGTACTTC.

The chain couples TRBV10-3 to TRBJ1-2; 7 nucleotides line up with TRBD1. This CDR3 is built from 17 residues. Germline loops: CDR1 ENHRY, CDR2 SYGVKD. V trimming: 4 bases; J trimming: 4 bases; junction bases outside the gene matches: 15. For the CDR3, the DNA is TGTGCCATCAGTGGCCCGGGACAGAAGGGCGGTACCTATGGCTACACCTTC. Encoded protein: CAISGPGQKGGTYGYTF.

This rearrangement joins TRBV3-1 to TRBJ1-2; TRBD1 agrees at 8 bases. The trim removed 0 bases at V and 7 bases at J, leaving 4 bases unmatched. Germline values: CDR1 LGHDT, CDR2 YNNKEL (reference sequence). The CDR3 is 14 amino acids. The CDR3 coding sequence is TGTGCCAGCAGCCAAGACAGGGGGCAAGCTGGCTACACCTTC. It yields the protein CASSQDRGQAGYTF.

The genes are TRBV5-1 and TRBJ2-7; 7 bases agree with TRBD1. The CDR3 consists of 16 residues. Trimming removed 3 bases from V and 0 bases from J; junction bases left unmatched: 9. Germline CDR1 is SGHRS and CDR2 is YFSETQ. The CDR3 DNA reads TGCGCCAGCAGCTACCAAACAGGGGCGAGCTCCTACGAGCAGTACTTC. Its protein product is CASSYQTGASSYEQYF.

Details on this clonotype: This could be a read error, since a much larger clone is one nucleotide away. V is TRBV6-5 and J is TRBJ2-3; 10 bases agree with TRBD2. The CDR3 covers 16 residues. CDR1 and CDR2 from the germline V gene are MNHEY and SVGAGI. CDR3: CASSYFITSGADTRYF. The CDR3 nucleotides read TGTGCCAGCAGTTATTTTATCACTAGCGGGGCAGATACGCGGTATTTT.

This clonotype has a handful of counts. The rearrangement links TRBV10-3 to TRBJ1-1; TRBD1 matches 7 bases. CDR1 ENHRY and CDR2 SYGVKD come from the germline V gene. The V and J ends lost 5 bases and 7 bases, in that order; junction bases with no gene match: 10. The CDR3 length is 14 residues. The CDR3: CAISPLRGTDEAFF. In DNA, the CDR3 is TGTGCCATCAGTCCCCTCAGGGGGACAGATGAAGCTTTCTTT.

The chain carries TRBV20-1 and TRBJ2-5, with D tentatively TRBD2 (5 bases). Trimming stripped 4 bases from V and 0 bases from J, with 12 bases between. The CDR3 extends over 14 amino acids. The germline CDR1 and CDR2 sequences are DFQATT and SNEGSKA (reference sequence). CDR3 nucleotide sequence: TGCAGTGCTACCCCGGTAGCGAACCAAGAGACCCAGTACTTC. It is translated as CSATPVANQETQYF.

This clonotype was observed many times. The V call is TRBV4-1, the J call TRBJ2-1, with unresolved D. Germline V CDR1 and CDR2: MGHRA, YSYEKL. The CDR3 sequence is 15 residues long. The ends were cut back, 5 bases at V and 6 bases at J, with 17 bases in the middle. As DNA, the CDR3 is TGCGCCAGCAGCGAAAAGGTACTCCTTCCCAATGAGCAGTTCTTC. Translating gives CASSEKVLLPNEQFF.

The chain joins TRBV5-5 to TRBJ2-5; D might be TRBD1 (6 bases). The length of the CDR3 is 13 residues. Germline V gene data show CDR1 as SGHKS and CDR2 as YYEKEE (reference sequence). V lost 6 bases and J 5 bases, leaving 14 bases between the germline ends. The CDR3 reads CASNLQRGETQYF. CDR3 sequence (DNA): TGTGCCAGCAACCTACAGAGGGGGGAGACCCAGTACTTC.

On this clonotype: One end of the junction varies from germline; a read error may be responsible. This rearrangement joins TRBV11-2 to TRBJ2-1; 7 bases align to TRBD2. The CDR3 sequence is 15 residues long. From germline, CDR1 is SGHAT and CDR2 FQNNGV. The CDR3 loop is CASSRTSDSYDEQFF. As DNA, the CDR3 is TGTGCCAGCAGCCGAACTAGCGACTCCTACGATGAGCAGTTCTTC.

The V call is TRBV7-2, the J call TRBJ2-4; tentatively, D is TRBD1 or TRBD2 (5 bases each). The end of the DNA fits TRBJ2-5 better, so the J call may be wrong. Germline CDR1 SGHTA, CDR2 FQGNSA. This CDR3 is built from 13 residues. CDR3 loop: CASVKSGRETQYF. Written as DNA, the CDR3 is TGTGCCAGCGTAAAATCAGGGAGAGAGACCCAGTACTTC.

In this sample, this clonotype turned up many times. The rearrangement uses TRBV12-3 or TRBV12-4 and TRBJ2-7; a possible D gene is TRBD1 (5 bases). The CDR3 extends over 11 amino acids. V was pared by 8 bases and J by 0 bases, with 5 bases between. The chain's CDR3 is CASGHSYEQYF. The CDR3 DNA reads as TGTGCCAGCGGACACTCCTACGAGCAGTACTTC.

The rearrangement uses TRBV20-1 and TRBJ2-4; TRBD1 aligns across 9 bases. The tail of the sequence fits TRBJ2-7 better, so the J call may be wrong. The germline V gene has CDR1 DFQATT and CDR2 SNEGSKA (reference sequence). The CDR3 loop spans 13 amino acids. The CDR3 is CSAETGGDYEQYF. CDR3 coding DNA: TGCAGTGCAGAGACAGGGGGAGACTACGAGCAGTACTTC.

This clonotype has a single count. The chain joins TRBV5-5 to TRBJ1-1, with D maybe TRBD1 (6 bases). V was cut by 0 bases and J by 1 base, with 16 bases left in between. Germline V lookup: CDR1 SGHKS, CDR2 YYEKEE (reference sequence). This CDR3 region has 17 residues. CDR3 region: CASSLELLQGQNTEAFF. The CDR3 nucleotides read TGTGCCAGCAGCTTGGAGCTGCTACAGGGACAGAACACTGAAGCTTTCTTT.

This chain links TRBV7-2 with TRBJ2-5, with 8 positions matching TRBD1. CDR3 size: 14 residues. Germline CDR1 and CDR2: SGHTA and FQGNSA. J gave up 11 bases and V 4 bases, and 12 bases lay outside the gene matches. CDR3 nucleotide sequence: TGTGCCAGCAGCTCCCCGGGACAGGTTAGAGAGCAGTACTTC. Translation gives CASSSPGQVREQYF.

This clonotype was detected a few times. The chain recombines TRBV27 with TRBJ1-4, with 9 bases fitting TRBD1. V lost 0 bases, J lost 8 bases, and 16 bases stayed unmatched. The CDR3 has 19 amino acids. CDR1 is MNHEY, CDR2 SMNVEV, per germline (reference sequence). This CDR3 is CASSLSTGTGSGVREKLFF. The CDR3, as DNA: TGTGCCAGCAGTTTATCGACCGGGACAGGGTCAGGCGTAAGGGAAAAACTGTTTTTT.

The chain uses TRBV20-1 and TRBJ1-4, with 7 bases fitting TRBD1. The length of the CDR3 is 16 residues. Germline lookup yields CDR1 DFQATT and CDR2 SNEGSKA (reference sequence). V was pared by 5 bases and J by 7 bases, with 16 bases of the junction left unmatched. CDR3 residues: CSASAEHRGLGEKLFF. CDR3 coding DNA: TGCAGTGCTTCAGCAGAACACAGGGGCTTAGGTGAAAAACTGTTTTTT.

This clonotype was recorded a few times. The J gene is TRBJ1-1, the V gene TRBV7-2; D is uncertain. Germline V CDR1 and CDR2: SGHTA, FQGNSA. The CDR3 has 15 amino acids. Trimming cost V 3 bases and J 1 base, with 12 bases left between them. CDR3 in DNA: TGTGCCAGCAGCTTTCAGGTGGCGGAGAACACTGAAGCTTTCTTT. The encoded protein is CASSFQVAENTEAFF.

V gene TRBV6-2 or TRBV6-3 combines with J gene TRBJ1-5; no definite D call. V was clipped by 7 bases and J by 2 bases, with 9 bases between them. The CDR3 extends over 13 amino acids. CDR1 is MNHEY, CDR2 SVGEGT, per germline. The DNA of the CDR3 is TGTGCCAGCAAATTAAGGGGCAATCAGCCCCAGCATTTT. It is translated as CASKLRGNQPQHF.

A few counts support this clonotype. The CDR3 loop reads CASSIGPFYEQYF. The CDR3 DNA reads as TGTGCCAGCAGCATCGGACCATTCTACGAGCAGTACTTC. This rearrangement joins TRBV9 to TRBJ2-7, with unresolved D. There are 13 residues in the CDR3. Germline V gene lookup returns CDR1 SGDLS and CDR2 YYNGEE. Trimming pared 4 bases from V and 3 bases from J, leaving 11 bases between.

The chain uses TRBV7-3 and TRBJ1-1; 10 nucleotides agree with TRBD1. The CDR3 consists of 14 residues. CDR1 and CDR2 from the germline V gene are SGHTA and FQGTGA. V dropped 5 bases and J dropped 11; count of bases not matched to a gene: 11. The chain's CDR3 is CASSKDPGQGSAFF. DNA for the CDR3: TGTGCCAGCAGCAAGGACCCGGGACAGGGGTCCGCTTTCTTT. Full variable domain (outside the CDR3, taken from reference TRBV7-3 and TRBJ1-1): GAGVSQTPSNKVTEKGKYVELRCDPISGHTALYWYRQSLGQGPEFLIYFQGTGAADDSGLPNDRFFAVRPEGSVSTLKIQRTERGDSAVYLCASSKDPGQGSAFFGQGTRLTVV.